What follows are 24 T cell receptor beta chains derived from one specimen sequenced in a study of lung T cells in sarcoidosis with Löfgren's syndrome. Using its own MiXCR run on the reads, TCRdb lists one record per CDR3 protein. The repertoire consists of roughly 63,000 distinct CDR3 sequences, with about 20% occurring once and the leading ten covering about 2%. Sequenced input: CD4+ T cells from PBMCs. These receptors came from a human donor with sarcoidosis (Löfgren's syndrome or another form), or a control subject (not recorded which).

This clonotype occurred a few times. The chain couples TRBV28 to TRBJ1-5, with D possibly TRBD1 on 5 matching bases. Germline V gene lookup returns CDR1 MDHEN and CDR2 SYDVKM. V was shortened by 6 bases and J by 7 bases, with 19 bases between the two germline ends. The CDR3 has 15 residues. The CDR3 protein is CASRRLGGRWQPQHF. CDR3 nucleotides: TGTGCCAGCAGGCGTCTGGGGGGGAGGTGGCAGCCCCAGCATTTT.

With respect to this clonotype: This clone may be a read error of a much larger clone one base away. The rearrangement links TRBV4-1 to TRBJ2-1, with TRBD1 as a possible D gene (5 bases). Germline lookup yields CDR1 MGHRA and CDR2 YSYEKL. CDR3 length equals 16 residues. CDR3 region: CASSQDGAGNHNEQLF. CDR3 in DNA: TGCGCCAGCAGCCAAGATGGTGCAGGGAACCACAATGAGCAGCTCTTC.

This chain uses TRBV5-1 with TRBJ2-7; D uncertain. The CDR3 runs to 14 residues. In germline, CDR1 is SGHRS, CDR2 YFSETQ. V lost 0 bases, J lost 0 bases, and 7 bases lay in between. The CDR3 sequence: CASSLVPNSYEQYV. CDR3 DNA: TGCGCCAGCAGCTTGGTCCCCAACTCCTACGAGCAGTACGTC.

The gene calls are TRBV10-3 and TRBJ2-7, with a weak D call TRBD2 (6 bases). Germline V CDR1 and CDR2: ENHRY, SYGVKD. The CDR3 is made up of 13 amino acids. Trimming removed 6 bases at V and 0 bases at J, with 9 bases between. The CDR3 nucleotides are TGTGCCATCAGGGAGGGGACCTCCTACGAGCAGTACTTC. This translates into CAIREGTSYEQYF.

This chain connects TRBV5-1 to TRBJ1-1, with D unclear. Germline V gene sequence: CDR1 SGHRS, CDR2 YFSETQ. The CDR3 runs 16 residues. V lost 3 bases, J lost 0 bases, and 15 bases lay in between. CDR3 coding DNA: TGCGCCAGCAGCTGGACGACCGGGAATATGAACACTGAAGCTTTCTTT. Residues: CASSWTTGNMNTEAFF.

This clonotype was seen just once. The junction shows a germline mismatch at one end, possibly a read error. V gene TRBV7-9 combines with J gene TRBJ1-1; D call uncertain. The CDR3 contains 13 residues. Per germline, CDR1 SEHNR and CDR2 FQNEAQ (reference sequence). For the CDR3, the DNA is TGTGCCAGCAGCTTGACCGGCGACACTGAAGCTTTCTTC. Translating gives CASSLTGDTEAFF.

In this sample, this clonotype turned up many times. This chain connects TRBV2 to TRBJ2-1; the D gene is possibly TRBD2 (5 bases). Between the trimmed V and J ends, which lost 8 bases and 0 bases, there was a span of 11 bases. Germline CDR1 is SNHLY and CDR2 is FYNNEI. The CDR3 is made up of 14 amino acids. CDR3 DNA: TGTGCCAGCGCAGGACTTAGCTCCTACAATGAGCAGTTCTTC. Translation: CASAGLSSYNEQFF.

This clonotype was seen a few times. The chain employs TRBV7-3 and TRBJ2-3, with D maybe TRBD1 (6 bases). The CDR3 runs 15 residues. Between the trimmed V and J ends, which lost 0 bases and 6 bases, there was a span of 13 bases. Germline CDR1 SGHTA, CDR2 FQGTGA. CDR3: CASSLTRDITDTQYF. CDR3 bases: TGTGCCAGCAGCTTAACGAGGGACATAACCGATACGCAGTATTTT. Filled out from reference TRBV7-3 and TRBJ2-3, the complete variable domain reads GAGVSQTPSNKVTEKGKYVELRCDPISGHTALYWYRQSLGQGPEFLIYFQGTGAADDSGLPNDRFFAVRPEGSVSTLKIQRTERGDSAVYLCASSLTRDITDTQYFGPGTRLTVL.

This clonotype was counted ten times or more. The V gene is TRBV6-1, the J gene TRBJ2-7; 9 nucleotides agree with TRBD1. There are 12 residues in the CDR3. Germline loops: CDR1 MNHNS, CDR2 SASEGT. This CDR3 reads CASRTGTGSWNV. CDR3 in DNA: TGTGCCAGCAGGACCGGGACAGGGAGCTGGAACGTC.

This clonotype was counted many times. The CDR3 sequence is CASSLREDQPQHF. The CDR3 DNA is TGCGCCAGCAGCCTCCGGGAAGACCAGCCCCAGCATTTT. The rearrangement uses TRBV4-1 and TRBJ1-5; no definite D call. Germline CDR1 is MGHRA and CDR2 is YSYEKL. The CDR3 runs 13 residues. V shed 4 bases and J shed 7 bases, with 11 bases lying between them.

About this clonotype itself: Since a much larger clone is just one base distant, this may be a read error. The V and J genes are TRBV15 and TRBJ2-5; D may match TRBD1 or TRBD2 (5 bases each). V lost 0 bases and J lost 5, with 13 bases in between. The CDR3 spans 15 residues. CDR1 is LNHNV, CDR2 YYDKDF, per germline (reference sequence). In DNA, the CDR3 is TGTGCCACCAGCAGAGATCTGGGGGTTGGGGAGACCCAGTACTTC. Amino acid sequence: CATSRDLGVGETQYF.

This clonotype was detected only a few times. The chain carries TRBV28 and TRBJ2-5; 8 nucleotides line up with TRBD1. The CDR3 length is 15 residues. CDR1 is MDHEN, CDR2 SYDVKM, per germline. V lost 5 bases, J lost 7 bases, and 12 bases stayed unmatched. The CDR3 DNA is TGTGCCAGCAGTATCCCCGGGACAGGATTTGGGACCCAGTACTTC. Translated, it gives CASSIPGTGFGTQYF.

This clonotype turned up a few times. The chain uses TRBV6-6 and TRBJ2-5; TRBD2 aligns across 8 bases. The CDR3 has 17 residues. Looked up from germline, CDR1 is MNHNY and CDR2 is SVGAGI (reference sequence). V lost 0 bases to trimming and J lost 2 bases; unmatched junction nucleotides: 8. CDR3 amino acids: CASSYSMAGGGQETQYF. The CDR3 bases are TGTGCCAGCAGTTACTCGATGGCGGGGGGAGGGCAAGAGACCCAGTACTTC.

This clonotype was found a few times. J is TRBJ1-2 and V is TRBV2; the D is unclear. Trimming removed 7 bases at V and 7 bases at J, with 13 bases between. CDR1 SNHLY and CDR2 FYNNEI come from the germline V gene. This CDR3 contains 12 residues. The CDR3 DNA is TGTGCCAGCATCGACGATAGTCCTGGCTACACCTTC. Translation gives CASIDDSPGYTF.

This clonotype was observed once. This clone may be a read error of a much larger clone one base away. This chain connects TRBV3-1 to TRBJ2-1, with D unresolved. Germline CDR1 is LGHDT and CDR2 is YNNKEL (reference sequence). CDR3 length equals 13 residues. Trimming removed 1 base at V and 6 bases at J, with 7 bases between. The chain's CDR3 is CASSQGEGNEQFF. CDR3 in DNA: TGTGCCAGCAGCCAAGGGGAAGGCAATGAGCAGTTCTTC.

This clonotype was recorded only once. This could be a read error, since a much larger clone is one nucleotide away. The V call is TRBV6-5, the J call TRBJ1-1; the D gene is possibly TRBD1 (5 bases). Germline lookup yields CDR1 MNHEY and CDR2 SVGAGI. This CDR3 is 19 amino acids long. CDR3 amino acids: CASSSWLPGRLSRNTGAFF. The DNA for the CDR3 is TGTGCCAGCAGTTCCTGGTTGCCAGGGAGATTGAGTAGGAACACTGGAGCTTTCTTT.

The table lists this clonotype with a few counts. The chain employs TRBV2 and TRBJ2-7, with D possibly called TRBD1 or TRBD2 (5 bases each). The length of the CDR3 is 13 residues. The germline V gene encodes CDR1 SNHLY and CDR2 FYNNEI. The V and J ends lost 5 bases and 2 bases respectively, with 10 bases between them. CDR3 DNA: TGTGCCAGCAGTAGGGACCGACCCTACGAGCAGTACTTC. This sequence encodes CASSRDRPYEQYF. Based on the CDR3 plus reference TRBV2 and TRBJ2-7, the full variable domain is EPEVTQTPSHQVTQMGQEVILRCVPISNHLYFYWYRQILGQKVEFLVSFYNNEISEKSEIFDDQFSVERPDGSNFTLKIRSTKLEDSAMYFCASSRDRPYEQYFGPGTRLTVT.

This clonotype showed up many times. The V and J genes are TRBV7-9 and TRBJ1-5; no definite D call. Germline V gives CDR1 SEHNR, CDR2 FQNEAQ (reference sequence). CDR3 length: 15 amino acids. The ends were cut back, 6 bases at V and 0 bases at J, with 12 bases in the middle. In nucleotides, the CDR3 is TGTGCCAGCAGTTTGACCGCTGATAGCAATCAGCCCCAGCATTTT. It encodes CASSLTADSNQPQHF.

This clonotype was seen a few times. The chain joins TRBV2 to TRBJ1-1; a possible D gene is TRBD1 (5 bases). The CDR3 contains 14 residues. Germline assignment: CDR1 SNHLY and CDR2 FYNNEI. V was clipped by 8 bases and J by 1 base, with 14 bases between them. CDR3 coding DNA: TGTGCCAGCGGGGCGAGGACATCGAACACTGAAGCTTTCTTT. It specifies CASGARTSNTEAFF.

Points on this clonotype: This may stem from a read error, because a much larger clone lies one nucleotide away. The CDR3: CSARGFASGGADTGELFF. In DNA form, the CDR3 reads TGCAGTGCTAGAGGTTTCGCGAGCGGGGGGGCCGACACCGGGGAGCTGTTTTTT. The V gene is TRBV20-1, the J gene TRBJ2-2; TRBD2 agrees at 10 bases. The germline gives CDR1 DFQATT, CDR2 SNEGSKA (reference sequence). V shed 1 base, J shed 3 bases, and the junction held 11 bases outside the gene matches. The CDR3 runs 18 residues.

This clonotype was observed a handful of times. The chain has TRBV28 and TRBJ1-2; D gene unclear. The length of the CDR3 is 11 residues. Trimming took off 10 bases at V and 5 bases at J, with 11 bases between the two ends. Germline V gives CDR1 MDHEN, CDR2 SYDVKM. The CDR3 DNA reads TGTGCCAACGGACGGGCGTATGGCTACACCTTC. Protein: CANGRAYGYTF.

This clonotype was detected a few times. The chain carries TRBV11-3 and TRBJ1-1; D gene ambiguous. Germline CDR1 reads SGHNT; CDR2 reads YENEEA. The CDR3 length is 13 residues. The V and J ends lost 3 bases and 4 bases respectively, with 9 bases between them. In DNA form, the CDR3 reads TGTGCCAGCAGCTTTCAGGATAGCACTGAAGCTTTCTTT. It is translated as CASSFQDSTEAFF.

Regarding this clonotype: At one of its ends the junction is not consistent with the germline gene, which may arise from a read error. DNA of the CDR3: TGTGCCAGCAGTTTCACAGGGGGCAGAGGCACTGAAGCTTCCTTT. It yields the protein CASSFTGGRGTEASF. This chain joins TRBV12-3 or TRBV12-4 and TRBJ1-1; TRBD1 aligns across 9 bases. This CDR3 has 15 residues.

This clonotype was observed at least ten times. The chain employs TRBV6-1 and TRBJ1-1; 8 positions match TRBD1. The germline V gene has CDR1 MNHNS and CDR2 SASEGT. V gave up 6 bases and J gave up 0 bases; unmatched junction bases: 0. This CDR3 comprises 13 residues. Here the CDR3 DNA reads TGTGCCAGCAGGGACAGGGTGAACACTGAAGCTTTCTTT. Its protein product is CASRDRVNTEAFF.